The present T cell receptor (beta chain) was sequenced within a study of human T cells and chemical hapten exposure. Study overall: Patients, a majority of them female, were diagnosed with alopecia areata, totalis or universalis.

This clonotype was counted only a few times. MiXCR was run by TCRdb on the RACE reads, yielding one entry per CDR3 protein. The sample contains tens of thousands of distinct CDR3 sequences, about 10% of which appear only once. CDR1 is LGHDT and CDR2 is YNNKEL in the germline V gene (reference sequence). The CDR3 spans 16 residues. The ends lost 4 bases at V and 4 bases at J; junction bases unmatched: 11. Time point described: patch test 1, 2 weeks after DPC sensitization. As to treatment: therapeutic diphenylcyclopropenone sensitization with weekly scalp DPC. Here the sequenced sample was whole blood, taken in connection with sensitization to the hapten diphenylcyclopropenone (DPC). This TCR was recovered from a man aged 40-55 years with alopecia areata. Some clones in this sample may be carry-over from other donors' samples. This chain uses TRBV3-1 with TRBJ2-3, with TRBD2 matching 7 bases. The CDR3 spells CASSREKASGPDTQYF. CDR3 bases: TGTGCCAGCAGCCGCGAAAAAGCTAGCGGTCCAGATACGCAGTATTTT.